Listed below are T cell receptor beta chains from one sample, sequenced in a study of T cell responses to AZD1222 COVID-19 vaccine. Assay used: immunoSEQ multiplex PCR; TCRdb lists only in-frame clones, some missing. Of about 96,000 clones listed, about 89% are singletons. Sequenced here: peripheral blood, sampled on day 0 of AZD1222 vaccination. All receptors come from an adult in good health. Each CDR3 is given with its conserved first and last residue. Each record gives: J gene, D gene, V gene, CDR3 protein, CDR3 DNA. D genes are given only for firm matches.

>TRBJ1-2|NA|TRBV19
CASSPQSGGTNYGYTF
TGTGCCAGTAGCCCCCAATCGGGGGGAACTAACTATGGCTACACCTTC
>TRBJ1-3|NA|TRBV6-5
CASSYLGGSGNTIYF
TGTGCCAGCAGTTACTTGGGCGGGTCTGGAAACACCATATATTTT
>TRBJ1-1|NA|TRBV9
CASSVALESRAFF
TGTGCCAGCAGCGTAGCTCTGGAATCCAGAGCTTTCTTT
>TRBJ2-2|TRBD2|TRBV6-6
CASSYTLAGETGELFF
TGTGCCAGCAGTTACACACTAGCGGGGGAAACCGGGGAGCTGTTTTTT
>TRBJ1-5|NA|TRBV20-1
CSAREGSAPAF
TGCAGTGCTAGAGAGGGGTCAGCCCCAGCATTT
>TRBJ1-1|NA|TRBV5-4
CASSFLGGAEAFF
TGTGCCAGCAGCTTCTTGGGAGGCGCTGAAGCTTTCTTT
>TRBJ2-2|TRBD1|TRBV2
CASRGDSLITGELFF
TGTGCCAGCAGGGGGGACAGCCTCATCACCGGGGAGCTGTTTTTT
>TRBJ2-3|TRBD2|TRBV4-1
CASSPFVPRGTSTDTQYF
TGCGCCAGCAGCCCTTTCGTCCCGCGGGGGACTAGCACAGATACGCAGTATTTT
>TRBJ2-1|NA|TRBV7-8
CASSLGRHNEQFF
TGTGCCAGCAGCTTAGGCAGACACAATGAGCAGTTCTTC
>TRBJ1-6|NA|TRBV9
CASSVGASPLHF
TGTGCCAGCAGCGTAGGTGCTTCACCCCTCCACTTT
>TRBJ2-7|NA|TRBV27
CASSLGPPQSSYEQYF
TGTGCCAGCAGTTTAGGGCCTCCCCAGTCCTCCTACGAGCAGTACTTC
>TRBJ1-2|NA|TRBV28
CASSLNPARQANYGYTF
TGTGCCAGCAGTTTAAATCCAGCGCGACAAGCTAACTATGGCTACACCTTC
>TRBJ1-1|NA|TRBV30
CAWSATRGREAFF
TGTGCCTGGAGTGCTACCAGAGGTCGGGAAGCTTTCTTT
>TRBJ2-7|NA|TRBV28
CASKQGSYEQYF
TGTGCCAGCAAACAGGGCTCCTACGAGCAGTACTTC